Below are 22 T cell receptor beta chains sequenced from a single sample in a study of OX40 agonist ivuxolimab in advanced cancers. Generated by immunoSEQ multiplex PCR, the TCRdb table keeps only in-frame clones and is missing some. The sample comprises about 54,000 clones, 84% of which are singletons, and roughly 1.2% rests with the top ten. This material consisted of CD4+ or CD8+ T cells sorted from blood, taken in a trial of the OX40 agonist ivuxolimab. All receptors come from an adult with an advanced solid tumor such as melanoma, head and neck, liver or kidney cancer.

The chain has TRBV19 and TRBJ1-5; no clear D. CDR3 length equals 12 residues. Germline V gene data show CDR1 as LNHDA and CDR2 as SQIVND (reference sequence). V gave up 11 bases and J gave up 1 base, with 9 bases separating them. CDR3 nucleotide sequence: TGTGCCGTGGCTACGAGCAATCAGCCCCAGCATTTT. Its protein is CAVATSNQPQHF.

The chain couples TRBV4-1 to TRBJ2-1; D not certain. CDR3 length equals 16 residues. Trimming left V 1 base short and J 4 bases short, with 14 bases between. CDR1 is MGHRA, CDR2 YSYEKL, per germline. DNA for the CDR3: TGCGCCAGCAGCCAAGTGGACCTTCTCGTATACAATGAGCAGTTCTTC. The encoded protein is CASSQVDLLVYNEQFF.

V gene TRBV2 combines with J gene TRBJ2-3; D unresolved. This CDR3 region has 15 residues. Germline CDR1 reads SNHLY; CDR2 reads FYNNEI. V was pared by 4 bases and J by 1 base, with 12 bases between. CDR3 bases: TGTGCCAGCAGTGTTTTGGGCGATGGCACAGATACGCAGTATTTT. Translation: CASSVLGDGTDTQYF.

This clone was found once. This may come from a read error, since a much larger clone is one base off. Different DNA sequences within this sample yield the same CDR3. This CDR3 reads CASSLASGSTDTQYF. The DNA for the CDR3 is TGTGCCAGCAGCTTAGCTAGCGGCAGCACAGATACGCAGTATTTT. The chain carries TRBV11-2 and TRBJ2-3, with 7 bases aligning to TRBD2. The CDR3 runs to 15 residues. The ends lost 1 base at V and 0 bases at J; junction bases unmatched: 1. The germline V gene has CDR1 SGHAT and CDR2 FQNNGV.

The rearrangement joins TRBV19 to TRBJ1-1; D is unresolved. This CDR3 is 15 amino acids long. Germline V gene lookup returns CDR1 LNHDA and CDR2 SQIVND (reference sequence). Trimming removed 5 bases from V and 0 bases from J, with 13 bases in between. CDR3 coding DNA: TGTGCCAGTAGTGACGACCGAGGAATGAACACTGAAGCTTTCTTT. It translates to CASSDDRGMNTEAFF.

V is TRBV28 and J is TRBJ2-6; D may be TRBD1 or TRBD2 (5 bases each). V was clipped by 5 bases and J by 2 bases, with 22 bases between them. The germline V gene has CDR1 MDHEN and CDR2 SYDVKM. This CDR3 is built from 19 residues. The CDR3 DNA is TGTGCCAGCAGTCAAAGGCTCGGGGCCCGGCAAGCTGGGGCCAACGTCCTGACTTTC. Its protein product is CASSQRLGARQAGANVLTF.

This clone was seen a handful of times. The chain combines TRBV28 with TRBJ2-1; 8 nucleotides agree with TRBD1. CDR1 is MDHEN and CDR2 is SYDVKM in the germline V gene. CDR3 length: 15 residues. Germline trimming cut 1 base from V and 9 bases from J; bases unmatched to any gene: 8. Here the CDR3 DNA reads TGTGCCAGCAGTTTATTGAGGACAGGGTACGGTGAGCAGTTCTTC. It specifies CASSLLRTGYGEQFF.

The J gene is TRBJ2-1, the V gene TRBV27, with 8 bases identical to TRBD2. The CDR3 length is 15 residues. The germline V gene has CDR1 MNHEY and CDR2 SMNVEV (reference sequence). J lost 7 bases, V lost 8 bases, and 13 bases had no gene match. The CDR3 sequence is CASCVAGLSGNEQFF. The CDR3 nucleotides read TGTGCCAGCTGTGTAGCGGGACTATCGGGGAATGAGCAGTTCTTC.

V usage is TRBV18 and J usage is TRBJ2-6; D remains ambiguous. Germline values: CDR1 KGHSH, CDR2 LQKENI. The CDR3 is 14 residues long. V was pared by 1 base and J by 4 bases, with 5 bases between. The CDR3 DNA reads TGTGCCAGCTCACCACTCTCCGGGGCCAACGTCCTGACTTTC. This sequence encodes CASSPLSGANVLTF.

This clone was observed once. This chain links TRBV9 with TRBJ2-1, with 9 bases matching TRBD1. Germline V gene lookup returns CDR1 SGDLS and CDR2 YYNGEE. V was clipped by 0 bases and J by 12 bases; unmatched bases: 10. This CDR3 is built from 15 residues. The chain's CDR3 is CASSVAWDRETGQFF. CDR3 bases: TGTGCCAGCAGCGTAGCTTGGGACAGGGAGACTGGGCAGTTCTTC.

V is TRBV5-1 and J is TRBJ2-2; no firm D call. V was cut by 1 base and J by 6 bases, with 10 bases left in between. CDR1 and CDR2 from the germline V gene are SGHRS and YFSETQ. This CDR3 has 14 residues. CDR3 coding DNA: TGCGCCAGCAGCTTGAGAGCCTCATCCGGGGAGCTGTTTTTT. It yields the protein CASSLRASSGELFF.

The chain combines TRBV25-1 with TRBJ1-6, with 8 positions matching TRBD1. J was trimmed by 14 bases and V by 8 bases; bases with no gene match: 20. CDR3 length: 16 amino acids. The V gene's germline CDR1 is MGHDK and CDR2 SYGVNS. The CDR3 protein is CASGHSDRGELRSLHF. The CDR3 region has the DNA TGTGCCAGCGGACATTCCGACAGGGGTGAACTTCGTTCCCTCCACTTT. The variable domain in full, with the rest retrieved from reference TRBV25-1 and TRBJ1-6, is EADIYQTPRYLVIGTGKKITLECSQTMGHDKMYWYQQDPGMELHLIHYSYGVNSTEKGDLSSESTVSRIRTEHFPLTLESARPSHTSQYLCASGHSDRGELRSLHFGNGTRLTVT.

The count of this clone is one. This chain links TRBV7-2 with TRBJ2-7; D gene uncertain. This CDR3 spans 12 amino acids. The germline V gene encodes CDR1 SGHTA and CDR2 FQGNSA. Between the trimmed V and J ends, which lost 3 bases and 4 bases, there was a span of 7 bases. The CDR3 sequence is CASSFPRYEQYF. DNA of the CDR3: TGTGCCAGCAGCTTTCCCCGATACGAGCAGTACTTC.

This clone was counted a single time. This chain links TRBV7-2 with TRBJ2-1; 8 nucleotides line up with TRBD2. The V gene end was trimmed by 1 base and the J gene end by 7 bases; junction bases not matched to a gene: 6. Germline values: CDR1 SGHTA, CDR2 FQGNSA. The CDR3 is 15 residues long. The CDR3 loop reads CASSLDGRAWNEQFF. DNA of the CDR3: TGTGCCAGCAGCTTAGACGGGAGGGCCTGGAATGAGCAGTTCTTC.

This chain uses TRBV5-6 with TRBJ1-5; D is undetermined. The V and J ends lost 3 bases and 1 base respectively, with 23 bases between them. CDR1 and CDR2 from the germline V gene are SGHDT and YYEEEE. The CDR3 is made up of 19 amino acids. The CDR3: CASSSFRNRDGWSNQPQHF. The CDR3 DNA sequence: TGTGCCAGCAGCTCATTCAGGAATAGAGACGGTTGGAGCAATCAGCCCCAGCATTTT.

CDR3: CASSILGTGYYEQYF. CDR3 sequence (DNA): TGTGCCAGTAGTATTCTCGGGACAGGGTACTACGAGCAGTACTTC. V usage is TRBV19 and J usage is TRBJ2-7; 9 nucleotides agree with TRBD1. Germline V CDR1 and CDR2: LNHDA, SQIVND (reference sequence). The CDR3 extends over 15 amino acids. V was clipped by 3 bases and J by 3 bases; unmatched bases: 6.

This chain links TRBV29-1 with TRBJ2-2, with no clear D. Germline lookup yields CDR1 SQVTM and CDR2 ANQGSEA. Trimming stripped 0 bases from V and 3 bases from J, with 8 bases between. The CDR3 is 14 amino acids. CDR3 in DNA: TGCAGCGTTGAAGATCGTAAGCACACCGGGGAGCTGTTTTTT. It encodes CSVEDRKHTGELFF.

The chain has TRBV9 and TRBJ1-6; 7 nucleotides align to TRBD1. Per the germline V gene, CDR1 is SGDLS and CDR2 is YYNGEE. V lost 4 bases to trimming and J lost 9 bases; unmatched junction nucleotides: 7. The CDR3 is made up of 14 amino acids. CDR3: CASSRQGLSSPLHF. CDR3 nucleotides: TGTGCCAGCAGCAGACAGGGCTTGAGTTCACCCCTCCACTTT.

The J gene is TRBJ2-2, the V gene TRBV19; D ambiguous. The CDR3 covers 16 residues. V dropped 2 bases and J dropped 3 bases, with 13 bases sitting between them. The germline CDR1 and CDR2 sequences are LNHDA and SQIVND (reference sequence). The CDR3 bases are TGTGCCAGTAGTATATCTCGGGTTATCTACACCGGGGAGCTGTTTTTT. It specifies CASSISRVIYTGELFF.

This sequence joins TRBV28 and TRBJ2-6, with TRBD1 matching 7 bases. The ends lost 5 bases at V and 1 base at J; junction bases unmatched: 8. From germline, CDR1 is MDHEN and CDR2 SYDVKM. This CDR3 has 17 residues. The CDR3 protein is CASSPPGQTSGANVLTF. The CDR3 DNA follows: TGTGCCAGCAGTCCCCCGGGACAGACGTCTGGGGCCAACGTCCTGACTTTC.

The chain has TRBV19 and TRBJ1-5; D unresolved. The CDR3 has 18 residues. V lost 1 base, J lost 2 bases, and 18 bases lay in between. Looked up from germline, CDR1 is LNHDA and CDR2 is SQIVND (reference sequence). The CDR3 region is CASSIGRDRRTRNQPQHF. Here the CDR3 DNA reads TGTGCCAGTAGTATAGGAAGGGATCGAAGGACTCGCAATCAGCCCCAGCATTTT.

The chain has TRBV4-3 and TRBJ1-4; 7 bases match TRBD1. V lost 4 bases to trimming and J lost 0 bases; unmatched junction nucleotides: 2. The CDR3 runs 15 residues. Per germline, CDR1 LGHNA and CDR2 YSLEER. The CDR3 spells CASSRQGSTNEKLFF. The CDR3 nucleotides are TGCGCCAGCAGCCGACAGGGTTCAACTAATGAAAAACTGTTTTTT.